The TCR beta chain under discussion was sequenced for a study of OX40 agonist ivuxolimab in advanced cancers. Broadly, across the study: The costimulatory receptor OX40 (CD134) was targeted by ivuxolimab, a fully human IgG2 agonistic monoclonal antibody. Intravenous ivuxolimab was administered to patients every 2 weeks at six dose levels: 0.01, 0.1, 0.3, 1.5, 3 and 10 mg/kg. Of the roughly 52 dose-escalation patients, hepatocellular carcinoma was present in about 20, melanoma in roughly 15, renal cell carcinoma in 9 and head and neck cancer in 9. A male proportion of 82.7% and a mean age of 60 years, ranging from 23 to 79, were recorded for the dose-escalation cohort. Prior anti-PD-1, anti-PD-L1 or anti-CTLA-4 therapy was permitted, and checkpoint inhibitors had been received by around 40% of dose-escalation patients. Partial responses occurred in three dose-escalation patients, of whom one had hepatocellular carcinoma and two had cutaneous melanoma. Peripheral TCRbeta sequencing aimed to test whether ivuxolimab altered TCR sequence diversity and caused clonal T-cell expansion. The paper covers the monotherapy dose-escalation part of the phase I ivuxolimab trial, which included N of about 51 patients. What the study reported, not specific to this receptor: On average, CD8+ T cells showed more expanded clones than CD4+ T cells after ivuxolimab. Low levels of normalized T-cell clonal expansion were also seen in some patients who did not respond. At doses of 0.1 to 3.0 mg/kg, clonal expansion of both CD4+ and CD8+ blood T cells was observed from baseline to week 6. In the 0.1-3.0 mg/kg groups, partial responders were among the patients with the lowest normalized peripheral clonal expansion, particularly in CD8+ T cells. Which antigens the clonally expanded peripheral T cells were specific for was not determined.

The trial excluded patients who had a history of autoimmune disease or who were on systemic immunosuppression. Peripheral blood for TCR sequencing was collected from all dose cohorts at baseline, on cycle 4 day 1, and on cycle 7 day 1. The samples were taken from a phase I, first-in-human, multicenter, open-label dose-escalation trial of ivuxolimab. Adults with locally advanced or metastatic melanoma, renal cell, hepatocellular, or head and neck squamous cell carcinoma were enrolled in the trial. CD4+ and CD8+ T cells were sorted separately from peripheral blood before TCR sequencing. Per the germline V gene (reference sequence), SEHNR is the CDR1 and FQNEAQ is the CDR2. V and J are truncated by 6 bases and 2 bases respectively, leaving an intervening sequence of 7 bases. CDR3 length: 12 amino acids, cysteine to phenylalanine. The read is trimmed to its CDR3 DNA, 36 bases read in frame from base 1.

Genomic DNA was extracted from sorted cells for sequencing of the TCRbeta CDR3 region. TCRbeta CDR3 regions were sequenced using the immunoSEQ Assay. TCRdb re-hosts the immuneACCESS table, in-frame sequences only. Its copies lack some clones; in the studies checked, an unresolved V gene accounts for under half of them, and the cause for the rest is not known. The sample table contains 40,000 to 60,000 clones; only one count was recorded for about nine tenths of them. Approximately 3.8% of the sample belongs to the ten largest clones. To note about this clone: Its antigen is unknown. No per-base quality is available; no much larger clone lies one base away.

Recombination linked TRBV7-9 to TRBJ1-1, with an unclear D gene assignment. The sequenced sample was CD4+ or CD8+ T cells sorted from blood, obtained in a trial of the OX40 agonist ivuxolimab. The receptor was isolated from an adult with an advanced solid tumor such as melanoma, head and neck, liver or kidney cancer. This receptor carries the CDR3 CASSFSNTEAFF. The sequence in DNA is TGTGCCAGCAGTTTTTCTAACACTGAAGCTTTCTTT.